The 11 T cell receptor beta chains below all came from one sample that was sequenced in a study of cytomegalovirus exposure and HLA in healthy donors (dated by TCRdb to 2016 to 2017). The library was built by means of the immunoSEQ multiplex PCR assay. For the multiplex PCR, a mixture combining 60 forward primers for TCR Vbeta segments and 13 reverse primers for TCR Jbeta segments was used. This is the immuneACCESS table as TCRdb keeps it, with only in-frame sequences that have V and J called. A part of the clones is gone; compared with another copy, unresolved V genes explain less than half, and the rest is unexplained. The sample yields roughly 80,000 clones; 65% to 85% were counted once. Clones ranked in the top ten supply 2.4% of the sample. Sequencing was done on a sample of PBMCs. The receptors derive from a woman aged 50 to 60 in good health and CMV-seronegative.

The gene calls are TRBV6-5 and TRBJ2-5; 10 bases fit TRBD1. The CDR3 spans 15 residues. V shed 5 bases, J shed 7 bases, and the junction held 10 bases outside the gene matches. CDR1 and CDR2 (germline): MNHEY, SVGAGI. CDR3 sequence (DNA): TGTGCCAGCAGTCCTCCGGGACAGGGGAAGCGGACCCAGTACTTC. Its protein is CASSPPGQGKRTQYF.

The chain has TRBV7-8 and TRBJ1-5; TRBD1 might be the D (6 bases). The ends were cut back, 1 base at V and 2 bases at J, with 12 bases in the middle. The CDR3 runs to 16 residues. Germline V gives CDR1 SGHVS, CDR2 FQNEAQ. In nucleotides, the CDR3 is TGTGCCAGCAGCTTAGGAGGGGGTAATGGCAATCAGCCCCAGCATTTT. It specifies CASSLGGGNGNQPQHF.

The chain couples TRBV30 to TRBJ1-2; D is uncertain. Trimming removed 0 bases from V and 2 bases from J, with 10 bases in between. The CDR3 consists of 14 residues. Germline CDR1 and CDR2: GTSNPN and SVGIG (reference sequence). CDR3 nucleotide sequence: TGTGCCTGGAGTGTCGGGGTGGCCAACTATGGCTACACCTTC. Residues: CAWSVGVANYGYTF.

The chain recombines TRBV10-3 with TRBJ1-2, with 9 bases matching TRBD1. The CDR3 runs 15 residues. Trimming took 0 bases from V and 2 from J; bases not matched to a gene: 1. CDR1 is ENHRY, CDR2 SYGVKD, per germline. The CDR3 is CAISESGQGNYGYTF. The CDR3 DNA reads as TGTGCCATCAGTGAGTCGGGACAGGGAAACTATGGCTACACCTTC.

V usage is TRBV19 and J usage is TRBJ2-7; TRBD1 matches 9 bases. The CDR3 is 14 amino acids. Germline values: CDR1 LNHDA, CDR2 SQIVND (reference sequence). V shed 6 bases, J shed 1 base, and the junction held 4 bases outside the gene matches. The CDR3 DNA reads TGTGCCAGTAGCCGGACAGGGGAGTCCTACGAGCAGTACGTC. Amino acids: CASSRTGESYEQYV.

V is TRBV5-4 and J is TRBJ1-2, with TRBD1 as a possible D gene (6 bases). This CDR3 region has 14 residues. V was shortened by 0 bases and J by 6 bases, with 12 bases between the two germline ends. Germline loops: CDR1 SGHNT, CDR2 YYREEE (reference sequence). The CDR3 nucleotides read TGTGCCAGCAGCTTGGATACAGGGATTAATGGCTACACCTTC. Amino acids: CASSLDTGINGYTF.

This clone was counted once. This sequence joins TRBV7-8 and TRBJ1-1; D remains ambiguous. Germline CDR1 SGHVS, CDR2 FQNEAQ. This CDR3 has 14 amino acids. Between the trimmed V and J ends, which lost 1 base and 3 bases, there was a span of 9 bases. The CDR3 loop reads CASSLGYPDTEAFF. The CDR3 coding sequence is TGTGCCAGCAGCTTAGGATACCCGGACACTGAAGCTTTCTTT.

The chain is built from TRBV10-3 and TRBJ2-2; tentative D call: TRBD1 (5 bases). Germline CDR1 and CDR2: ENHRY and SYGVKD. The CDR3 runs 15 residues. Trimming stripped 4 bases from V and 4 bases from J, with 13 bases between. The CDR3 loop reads CAISGLGRGTGELFF. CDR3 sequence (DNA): TGTGCCATCAGTGGTTTGGGGCGCGGCACCGGGGAGCTGTTTTTT.

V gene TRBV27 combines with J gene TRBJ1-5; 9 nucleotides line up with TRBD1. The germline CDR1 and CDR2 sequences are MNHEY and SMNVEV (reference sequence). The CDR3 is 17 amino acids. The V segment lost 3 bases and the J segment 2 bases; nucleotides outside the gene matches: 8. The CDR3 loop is CASSFSGQGAGNQPQHF. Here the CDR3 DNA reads TGTGCCAGCAGTTTTTCGGGACAGGGTGCCGGCAATCAGCCCCAGCATTTT.

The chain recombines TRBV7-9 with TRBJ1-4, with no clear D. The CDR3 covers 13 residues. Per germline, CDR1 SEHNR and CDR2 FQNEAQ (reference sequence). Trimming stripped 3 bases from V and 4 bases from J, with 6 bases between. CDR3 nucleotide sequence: TGTGCCAGCAGCTTTACCAGTAATGAAAAACTGTTTTTT. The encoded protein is CASSFTSNEKLFF.

CDR3 sequence (DNA): TGTGCTAGTGGTTGGTTAGGGACAGTCGGCGACACTGAAGCTTTCTTT. This gives the protein CASGWLGTVGDTEAFF. The chain uses TRBV12-5 and TRBJ1-1; 7 nucleotides agree with TRBD1. This CDR3 contains 16 residues. Germline assignment: CDR1 LGHNT and CDR2 FRNRAP. After removal of 4 bases from V and 3 bases from J, the junction contained 11 bases not matched to a gene.